This is a list of T cell receptor beta chains from one sample in a study of blood T cell repertoires in COVID-19. The data were produced by immunoSEQ multiplex PCR, yet TCRdb's version contains in-frame clones alone and is incomplete. The table lists 150,000 to 250,000 clones, 82% of them singletons, with approximately 10% in the top ten. What was sequenced was PBMCs or T cells enriched from blood (not recorded which). The receptors were sampled from a middle-aged man who had recovered from COVID-19. Both conserved end residues are part of each CDR3. Each record gives: clone size, J gene, V gene, D gene, CDR3 DNA, CDR3 protein. The D gene is left open where the match is weak. The size of a clone is reported for some rows only, either as once, few or many, or as a class for expanded clones.

clone size: NA
J gene: TRBJ1-5
V gene: TRBV18
D gene: NA
CDR3 DNA: TGTGCCAGCTCACCGGAGAATCAGCCCCAGCATTTT
CDR3 protein: CASSPENQPQHF

clone size: NA
J gene: TRBJ2-2
V gene: TRBV24-1
D gene: TRBD1
CDR3 DNA: TGTGCCACCAGTGAAGTAACCGGGACAGGGGGAAACACCGGGGAGCTGTTTTTT
CDR3 protein: CATSEVTGTGGNTGELFF

clone size: NA
J gene: TRBJ1-5
V gene: TRBV2
D gene: TRBD1
CDR3 DNA: TGTGCCAGCAGACCCAGGGGGGCTAGCAATCAGCCCCAGCATTTT
CDR3 protein: CASRPRGASNQPQHF

clone size: NA
J gene: TRBJ2-1
V gene: TRBV3-1/TRBV3-2
D gene: TRBD2
CDR3 DNA: TGTGCCAGCAGCCCGACTAGCGGGAGGGCCGTATATGAGCAGTTCTTC
CDR3 protein: CASSPTSGRAVYEQFF

clone size: NA
J gene: TRBJ2-7
V gene: TRBV27
D gene: TRBD2
CDR3 DNA: TGTGCCAGCAGTTTACTAGCGGGAGCCCACGAGCAGTACTTC
CDR3 protein: CASSLLAGAHEQYF

clone size: NA
J gene: TRBJ1-2
V gene: TRBV19
D gene: TRBD1
CDR3 DNA: TGTGCCAGTAGTCCCCGTGGACAGGTTCGAGGCTACACCTTC
CDR3 protein: CASSPRGQVRGYTF

clone size: NA
J gene: TRBJ1-4
V gene: TRBV2
D gene: NA
CDR3 DNA: TGTGCCAGCAGTAAGAGGACAGATAATGAAAAACTGTTTTTT
CDR3 protein: CASSKRTDNEKLFF

clone size: NA
J gene: TRBJ2-1
V gene: TRBV2
D gene: TRBD2
CDR3 DNA: TGTGCCAGCAGGGCCGTTGGACTAGCCGATGAGCAGTTCTTC
CDR3 protein: CASRAVGLADEQFF

clone size: once
J gene: TRBJ1-1
V gene: TRBV6-5
D gene: NA
CDR3 DNA: TGTGCCAGCACACAGAGGGGAGGGTTTTGGACTGAAGCTTTCTTT
CDR3 protein: CASTQRGGFWTEAFF

clone size: NA
J gene: TRBJ2-1
V gene: TRBV10-3
D gene: NA
CDR3 DNA: TGTGCCATCAGTGATCGACAGGAATCTCCAGGGGTTGAGCAGTTCTTC
CDR3 protein: CAISDRQESPGVEQFF

clone size: NA
J gene: TRBJ2-5
V gene: TRBV27
D gene: TRBD2
CDR3 DNA: TGTGCCAGCAGTGCCCTGGGACTAGCGGGAGAGACCCAGTACTTC
CDR3 protein: CASSALGLAGETQYF

clone size: once
J gene: TRBJ2-5
V gene: TRBV7-2
D gene: TRBD2
CDR3 DNA: TGTGCCAGCAGCACAACGCCTAGCGGGGGGGACTCCAACTTC
CDR3 protein: CASSTTPSGGDSNF

clone size: NA
J gene: TRBJ2-5
V gene: TRBV6-1
D gene: TRBD2
CDR3 DNA: TGTGCCAGCAGTGACCAGCCTAGCGGGGGAGAAACCCAGTACTTC
CDR3 protein: CASSDQPSGGETQYF

clone size: NA
J gene: TRBJ2-7
V gene: TRBV6-1
D gene: NA
CDR3 DNA: TGTGCCAGCAGTGAAGCACGGACAGGGAGGGCCGAGCAGTACTTC
CDR3 protein: CASSEARTGRAEQYF

clone size: NA
J gene: TRBJ2-1
V gene: TRBV19
D gene: NA
CDR3 DNA: TGTGCCAGTAGTCCAAGCCCGCGGCGGCTGAGTACCTACAATGAGCAGTTCTTC
CDR3 protein: CASSPSPRRLSTYNEQFF

clone size: few
J gene: TRBJ1-2
V gene: TRBV12-3/TRBV12-4
D gene: NA
CDR3 DNA: TGTGCCAGCAGTCTCAGACAGGTCGATGGCTACACCTTC
CDR3 protein: CASSLRQVDGYTF

clone size: NA
J gene: TRBJ2-3
V gene: TRBV3-1/TRBV3-2
D gene: NA
CDR3 DNA: TGTGCCAGCTACCAAGATAATGGGCCCTTACGGGATACGCAGTATTTT
CDR3 protein: CASYQDNGPLRDTQYF

clone size: NA
J gene: TRBJ2-5
V gene: TRBV24-1
D gene: TRBD1
CDR3 DNA: TGTGCCACCAGTGCCGGACAGGGGGCGTTGTCAGAGACCCAGTACTTC
CDR3 protein: CATSAGQGALSETQYF

clone size: NA
J gene: TRBJ2-2
V gene: TRBV28
D gene: NA
CDR3 DNA: TGTGCCAGCCAGTCGGGAGTTACCGGGGAGCTGTTTTTT
CDR3 protein: CASQSGVTGELFF

clone size: NA
J gene: TRBJ2-1
V gene: TRBV4-3
D gene: NA
CDR3 DNA: TGCGCCAGCAGCCAAGACGGGAGAAGTGGGGGTGAGCAGTTCTTC
CDR3 protein: CASSQDGRSGGEQFF

clone size: few
J gene: TRBJ1-4
V gene: TRBV7-9
D gene: TRBD1
CDR3 DNA: TGTGCCAGCAGCGTTTGGACAGGGCCAGAACTGTTTTTT
CDR3 protein: CASSVWTGPELFF

clone size: NA
J gene: TRBJ1-2
V gene: TRBV5-4
D gene: NA
CDR3 DNA: TGTGCCAGCAGCTTAAACGAGGACATCTGGATCTACACCTTC
CDR3 protein: CASSLNEDIWIYTF

clone size: NA
J gene: TRBJ1-6
V gene: TRBV10-2
D gene: TRBD1
CDR3 DNA: TGCGCCACCTGGGGGACAGGGAACTCACCCCTCCACTTT
CDR3 protein: CATWGTGNSPLHF

clone size: NA
J gene: TRBJ1-3
V gene: TRBV30
D gene: NA
CDR3 DNA: TGTGCCTGGACTAAGGGACTGAGCGGAAACACCATATATTTT
CDR3 protein: CAWTKGLSGNTIYF

clone size: NA
J gene: TRBJ2-3
V gene: TRBV9
D gene: NA
CDR3 DNA: TGTGCCAGCAGCGTAGCGGGTGCCGGCGCAGATACGCAGTATTTT
CDR3 protein: CASSVAGAGADTQYF

clone size: NA
J gene: TRBJ1-2
V gene: TRBV21-1
D gene: NA
CDR3 DNA: TGTGCCAGCAACCGAGGGGGTAACTATGGCTACACCTTC
CDR3 protein: CASNRGGNYGYTF

clone size: NA
J gene: TRBJ2-2
V gene: TRBV5-4
D gene: NA
CDR3 DNA: TGTGCCAGCAGCTTAATCCAATCGAACACCGGGGAGCTGTTTTTT
CDR3 protein: CASSLIQSNTGELFF

clone size: NA
J gene: TRBJ1-5
V gene: TRBV15
D gene: NA
CDR3 DNA: TGTGCCACCAGCAGCGGGGTGGGGAGCAATCAGCCCCAGCATTTT
CDR3 protein: CATSSGVGSNQPQHF

clone size: NA
J gene: TRBJ1-2
V gene: TRBV28
D gene: NA
CDR3 DNA: TGTGCCAGCAGTCTAACAGGGTTCTATGGCTACACCTTC
CDR3 protein: CASSLTGFYGYTF

clone size: NA
J gene: TRBJ2-3
V gene: TRBV5-5
D gene: NA
CDR3 DNA: TGTGCCAGCAGCTTGGGGCGCGGGATAGGTACAGATACGCAGTATTTT
CDR3 protein: CASSLGRGIGTDTQYF

clone size: NA
J gene: TRBJ2-7
V gene: TRBV4-1
D gene: TRBD2
CDR3 DNA: TGCGCCAGCAGCCAAGAGGCTGCAGCGGGAGGGTCCTACGAGCAGTACTTC
CDR3 protein: CASSQEAAAGGSYEQYF

clone size: NA
J gene: TRBJ1-3
V gene: TRBV2
D gene: TRBD1
CDR3 DNA: TGTGCCAGCAGTATCTCACGGGACAGGGGGCTGTCTGGAAACACCATATATTTT
CDR3 protein: CASSISRDRGLSGNTIYF

clone size: NA
J gene: TRBJ1-1
V gene: TRBV12-3/TRBV12-4
D gene: NA
CDR3 DNA: TGTGCCAGCAGTCTACAGAGCACTGAAGCTTTCTTT
CDR3 protein: CASSLQSTEAFF

clone size: NA
J gene: TRBJ2-1
V gene: TRBV6-2/TRBV6-3
D gene: TRBD2
CDR3 DNA: TGTGCCAGCAGTCAGGGCTTGAGGACTAGCCGCTACAATGAGCAGTTCTTC
CDR3 protein: CASSQGLRTSRYNEQFF

clone size: NA
J gene: TRBJ2-3
V gene: TRBV7-2
D gene: NA
CDR3 DNA: TGTGCCAGCAGTCCTTCCAGGATTCTGGCAGATACGCAGTATTTT
CDR3 protein: CASSPSRILADTQYF

clone size: NA
J gene: TRBJ1-5
V gene: TRBV4-3
D gene: NA
CDR3 DNA: TGCGCCAGCAGCCAAGTTGTAAACGGTGCAGGGCCCCAGCATTTT
CDR3 protein: CASSQVVNGAGPQHF

clone size: NA
J gene: TRBJ1-3
V gene: TRBV6-1
D gene: TRBD1
CDR3 DNA: TGTGCCAGCAGTGACAGGGGGCAATCGCTTGGAAACACCATATATTTT
CDR3 protein: CASSDRGQSLGNTIYF

clone size: NA
J gene: TRBJ1-1
V gene: TRBV7-2
D gene: NA
CDR3 DNA: TGTGCCAGCAGTGTTATGGCGGACACTGAAGCTTTCTTT
CDR3 protein: CASSVMADTEAFF

clone size: NA
J gene: TRBJ2-7
V gene: TRBV3-1/TRBV3-2
D gene: TRBD1
CDR3 DNA: TGTGCCAGCAGCCAGGTGGACAGGGGTAACGAGCAGTACTTC
CDR3 protein: CASSQVDRGNEQYF

clone size: NA
J gene: TRBJ2-3
V gene: TRBV18
D gene: NA
CDR3 DNA: TGTGCCAGCTCACCAAGCCCTCGTAGAGATACGCAGTATTTT
CDR3 protein: CASSPSPRRDTQYF

clone size: NA
J gene: TRBJ1-5
V gene: TRBV9
D gene: NA
CDR3 DNA: TGTGCCAGCAGCCCCCTGGGCAGTAGCAATCAGCCCCAGCATTTT
CDR3 protein: CASSPLGSSNQPQHF

clone size: NA
J gene: TRBJ1-3
V gene: TRBV6-5
D gene: NA
CDR3 DNA: TGTGCCAGCAGTTTACAGGGAGCTGGTGGAAACACCATATATTTT
CDR3 protein: CASSLQGAGGNTIYF

clone size: NA
J gene: TRBJ1-4
V gene: TRBV7-2
D gene: NA
CDR3 DNA: TGTGCCAGCAGCCGAAGGGGAGAAAAACTGTTTTTT
CDR3 protein: CASSRRGEKLFF

clone size: few
J gene: TRBJ2-1
V gene: TRBV5-1
D gene: NA
CDR3 DNA: TGCGCCAGCAGCTTGGCTCCTGGAGCAGATGAGCAGTTCTTC
CDR3 protein: CASSLAPGADEQFF

clone size: few
J gene: TRBJ2-2
V gene: TRBV25-1
D gene: TRBD2
CDR3 DNA: TGTGCCAGCAGTGAATGGGGAGGGGCGAACACCGGGGAGCTGTTTTTT
CDR3 protein: CASSEWGGANTGELFF